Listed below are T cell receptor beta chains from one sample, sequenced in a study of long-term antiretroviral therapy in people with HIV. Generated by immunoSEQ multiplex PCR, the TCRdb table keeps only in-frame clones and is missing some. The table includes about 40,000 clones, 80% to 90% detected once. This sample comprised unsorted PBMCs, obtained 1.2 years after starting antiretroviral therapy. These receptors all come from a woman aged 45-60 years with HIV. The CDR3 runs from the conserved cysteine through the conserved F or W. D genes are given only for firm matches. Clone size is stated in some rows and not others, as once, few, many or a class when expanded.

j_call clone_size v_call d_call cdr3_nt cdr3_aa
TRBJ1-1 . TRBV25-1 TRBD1 TGTGCCAGCAGTGACCCCGGGACAGCGAACACTGAAGCTTTCTTT CASSDPGTANTEAFF
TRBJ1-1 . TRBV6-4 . TGTGCCAGCAGCGCGGACAGAAGCACTGAAGCTTTCTTT CASSADRSTEAFF
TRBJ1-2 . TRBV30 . TGTGCCTGGACGGTGGGGGAAGGCTACACCTTC CAWTVGEGYTF
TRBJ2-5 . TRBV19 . TGTGCCAGTAGCCCCGGGAGTCCCGCCGGGGGAGAGACCCAGTACTTC CASSPGSPAGGETQYF
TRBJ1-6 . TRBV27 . TGTGCCAGCAGGTTAAATTCCGGGACGGGGAATAATTCACCCCTCCACTTT CASRLNSGTGNNSPLHF
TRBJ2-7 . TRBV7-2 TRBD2 TGTGCCAGCAGCTACGCCGGGACTAGCGGGACAGAGTACTTC CASSYAGTSGTEYF
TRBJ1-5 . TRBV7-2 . TGTGCCAGCAGCTCCGGCGGGGGCAGCCGTGGGCAGCCCCAGCATTTT CASSSGGGSRGQPQHF
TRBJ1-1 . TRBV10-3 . TGTGCCATCACTCCGGCCCGGGGCTCGGCCACTGAAGCTTTCTTT CAITPARGSATEAFF
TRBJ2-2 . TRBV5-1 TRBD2 TGCGCCAGCAGCCAAGCTCTAGCGGGGGCGAACACCGGGGAGCTGTTTTTT CASSQALAGANTGELFF
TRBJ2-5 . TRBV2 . TGTGCCAACAGTGCCTCTCCGTGGGGGACGGGCAAGACGGCCCAGTACTTC CANSASPWGTGKTAQYF
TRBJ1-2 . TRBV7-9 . TGTGCCAGCAGCGCCACCGAGGGGGTAGGCTACACCTTC CASSATEGVGYTF
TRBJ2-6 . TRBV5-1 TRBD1 TGCGCCAGCAGCTCGACGCGACAGGGACCCTCTGGGGCCAACGTCCTGACTTTC CASSSTRQGPSGANVLTF
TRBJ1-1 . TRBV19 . TGTGCCAGTAGGGAACAGATGAACACTGAAGCTTTCTTT CASREQMNTEAFF
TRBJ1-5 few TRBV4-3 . TGCGCCAGCAGCCAACGGCACGGCGGCTTCAATCAGCCCCAGCATTTT CASSQRHGGFNQPQHF
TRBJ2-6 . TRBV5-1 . TGCGCCAGCAGCTTGGAAGGGCAGACTGGGGCCAACGTCCTGACTTTC CASSLEGQTGANVLTF
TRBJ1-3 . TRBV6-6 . TGTGCCAGCAGCAATAAACAGTTGTCTGGAAACACCATATATTTT CASSNKQLSGNTIYF
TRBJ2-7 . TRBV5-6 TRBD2 TGTGCCAGCAGCTTGTTCGCGGGGGGGATAATCTACGAGCAGTACTTC CASSLFAGGIIYEQYF
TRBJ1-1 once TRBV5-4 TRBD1 TGTGCCAGCAGCGGGCGTTCAGGGGGCACTGAAGCTTTCTTT CASSGRSGGTEAFF
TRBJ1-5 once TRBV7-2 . TGTGCCAGCAGCTTGTTAGCCGGGATCAGCAATCAGCCCCAGCATTTT CASSLLAGISNQPQHF
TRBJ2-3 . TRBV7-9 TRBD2 TGTGCCAGCAGCCCGAACTCGCGTAGCGGGGAAAGCACAGATACGCAGTATTTT CASSPNSRSGESTDTQYF
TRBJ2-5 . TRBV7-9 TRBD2 TGTGCCAGCAGGACAGGGACTAGCGGGTTGGAGACCCAGTACTTC CASRTGTSGLETQYF
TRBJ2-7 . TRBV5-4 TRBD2 TGTGCCAGCAGCTTCGGACTAGCGGGGGGTCCCTACGAGCAGTACTTC CASSFGLAGGPYEQYF
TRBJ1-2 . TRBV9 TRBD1 TGTGCCAGCAGCGTTCGACAGGGGGCGCAATATGGCTACACCTTC CASSVRQGAQYGYTF
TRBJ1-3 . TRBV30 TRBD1 TGTGCCTGGAGCCGGACAGGTGTAAGTGGAAACACCATATATTTT CAWSRTGVSGNTIYF
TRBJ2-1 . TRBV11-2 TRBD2 TGTGCCAGCAGCCGGACTAGCGGGGGGGCCTACAATGAGCAGTTCTTC CASSRTSGGAYNEQFF
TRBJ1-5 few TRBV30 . TGTGCCTGGAGCCCCCAGACCAATCAGCCCCAGCATTTT CAWSPQTNQPQHF
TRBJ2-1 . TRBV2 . TGTGCCAGCAGTCCAGGGCGGGACAATGAGCAGTTCTTC CASSPGRDNEQFF
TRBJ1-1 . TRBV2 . TGTGCCAGCAGTGAACCTGGGAGATGGGACACTGAAGCTTTCTTT CASSEPGRWDTEAFF
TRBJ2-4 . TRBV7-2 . TGTGCCAGCAGCTTGGTTATAGCCAAAAACATTCAGTACTTC CASSLVIAKNIQYF
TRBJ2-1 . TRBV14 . TGTGCCAGCAGCCGCCCCGGGACGGAACCCTACAATGAGCAGTTCTTC CASSRPGTEPYNEQFF
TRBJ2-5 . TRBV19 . TGTGCCAGTAGTATAGCCGGAGAGACCCAGTACTTC CASSIAGETQYF
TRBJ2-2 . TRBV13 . TGTGCCAGCAGCCGCCCCTCGCAGCAGCAAGCCACCGGGGAGCTGTTTTTT CASSRPSQQQATGELFF
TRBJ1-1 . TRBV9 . TGTGCCAGCAGCGTAGCCCTGGGCAAGGTTTTTGACGCCCGTAACACTGAAGCTTTCTTT CASSVALGKVFDARNTEAFF
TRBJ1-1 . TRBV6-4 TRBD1 TGTGCCAGCTCAAGGACAGGGGAGGACACTGAAGCTTTCTTT CASSRTGEDTEAFF
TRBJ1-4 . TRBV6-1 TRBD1 TGTGCCAGCAGTGAAGCGGCAGGGGGCAGTGAAAAACTGTTTTTT CASSEAAGGSEKLFF
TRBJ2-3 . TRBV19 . TGTGCCAGTAGTATAGGCGGCAGCACAGATACGCAGTATTTT CASSIGGSTDTQYF
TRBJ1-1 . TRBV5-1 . TGCGCCAGCAGCGGGGGGCTGAACACTGAAGCTTTCTTT CASSGGLNTEAFF
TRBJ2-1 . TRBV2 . TGTGCCAGCAGTGAGGGGCGAAATGAGCAGTTCTTC CASSEGRNEQFF